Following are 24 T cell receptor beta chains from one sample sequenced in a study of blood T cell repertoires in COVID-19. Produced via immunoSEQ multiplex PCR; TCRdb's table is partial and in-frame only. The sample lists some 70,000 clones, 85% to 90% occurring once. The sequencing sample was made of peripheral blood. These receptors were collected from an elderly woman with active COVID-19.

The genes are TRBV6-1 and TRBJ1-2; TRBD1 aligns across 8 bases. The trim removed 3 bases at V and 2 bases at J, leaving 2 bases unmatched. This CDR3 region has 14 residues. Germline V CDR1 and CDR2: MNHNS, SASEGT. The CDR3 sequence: CASSDPGGNYGYTF. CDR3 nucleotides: TGTGCCAGCAGTGATCCAGGGGGCAACTATGGCTACACCTTC.

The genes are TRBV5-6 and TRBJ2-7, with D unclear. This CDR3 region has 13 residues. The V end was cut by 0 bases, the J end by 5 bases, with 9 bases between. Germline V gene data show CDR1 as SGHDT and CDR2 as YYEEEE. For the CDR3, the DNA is TGTGCCAGCAGCTTGGGGGCTGGCGACGAGCAGTACTTC. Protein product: CASSLGAGDEQYF.

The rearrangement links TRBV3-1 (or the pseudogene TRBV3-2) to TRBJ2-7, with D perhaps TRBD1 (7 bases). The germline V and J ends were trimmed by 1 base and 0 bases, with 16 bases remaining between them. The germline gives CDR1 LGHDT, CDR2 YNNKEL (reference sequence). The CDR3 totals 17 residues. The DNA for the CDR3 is TGTGCCAGCAGCCAAGGGGGCGGGGCAGGGGGCTCCTACGAGCAGTACTTC. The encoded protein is CASSQGGGAGGSYEQYF.

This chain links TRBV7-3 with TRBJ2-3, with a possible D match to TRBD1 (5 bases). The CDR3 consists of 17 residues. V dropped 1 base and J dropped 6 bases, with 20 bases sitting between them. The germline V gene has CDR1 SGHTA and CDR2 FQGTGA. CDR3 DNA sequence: TGTGCCAGCAGCTTAAGTCGATGGGGCCCCTGGGGCGATACGCAGTATTTT. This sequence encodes CASSLSRWGPWGDTQYF.

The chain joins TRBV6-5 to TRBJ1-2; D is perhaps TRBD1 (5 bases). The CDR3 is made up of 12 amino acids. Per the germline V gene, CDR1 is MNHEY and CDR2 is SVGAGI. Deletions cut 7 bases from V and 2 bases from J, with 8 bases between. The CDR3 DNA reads TGTGCCAGCAAGGGGCTCAACTATGGCTACACCTTC. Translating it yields CASKGLNYGYTF.

CDR3 residues: CASSQEEAGAYEQYF. The CDR3 DNA sequence: TGTGCCAGCAGCCAAGAGGAGGCGGGAGCCTACGAGCAGTACTTC. V is TRBV3-1 (or the pseudogene TRBV3-2) and J is TRBJ2-7; 7 positions agree with TRBD2. There are 15 residues in the CDR3. Germline CDR1 and CDR2: LGHDT and YNNKEL (reference sequence). With V trimmed by 0 bases and J by 2 bases, 4 bases remained unmatched.

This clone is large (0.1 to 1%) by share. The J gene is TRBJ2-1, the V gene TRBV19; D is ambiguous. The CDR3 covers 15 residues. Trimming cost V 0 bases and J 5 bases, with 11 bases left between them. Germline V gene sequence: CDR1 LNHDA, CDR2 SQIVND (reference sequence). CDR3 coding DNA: TGTGCCAGTAGTATAGATGCTAGTACCAACAATGAGCAGTTCTTC. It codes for CASSIDASTNNEQFF.

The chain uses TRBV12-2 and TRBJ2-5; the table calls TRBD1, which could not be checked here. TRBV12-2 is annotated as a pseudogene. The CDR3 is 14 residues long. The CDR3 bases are TGTGCAAGTCGCAGGCGTTACAGTGCAGAGACCCAGTACTTC. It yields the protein CASRRRYSAETQYF.

Here the CDR3 reads CASSSLSGKGTGELFF. The CDR3 nucleotides are TGTGCCAGCAGTTCCCTTTCGGGGAAGGGCACCGGGGAGCTGTTTTTT. The V and J genes are TRBV25-1 and TRBJ2-2, with TRBD2 as a possible D gene (5 bases). Germline CDR1 and CDR2: MGHDK and SYGVNS. The CDR3 has 16 residues. Trimming cost V 5 bases and J 4 bases, with 17 bases left between them.

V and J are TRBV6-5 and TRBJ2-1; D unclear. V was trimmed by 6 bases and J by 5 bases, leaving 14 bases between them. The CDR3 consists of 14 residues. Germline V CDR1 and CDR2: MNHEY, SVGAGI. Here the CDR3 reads CASSRGTINNEQFF. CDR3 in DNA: TGTGCCAGCAGCAGAGGAACTATAAACAATGAGCAGTTCTTC.

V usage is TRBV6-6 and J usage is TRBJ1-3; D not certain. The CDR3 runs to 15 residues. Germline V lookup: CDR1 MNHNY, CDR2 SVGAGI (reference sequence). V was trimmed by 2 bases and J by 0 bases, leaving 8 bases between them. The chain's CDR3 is CASSYGDFSGNTIYF. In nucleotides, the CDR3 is TGTGCCAGCAGTTACGGTGACTTCTCTGGAAACACCATATATTTT.

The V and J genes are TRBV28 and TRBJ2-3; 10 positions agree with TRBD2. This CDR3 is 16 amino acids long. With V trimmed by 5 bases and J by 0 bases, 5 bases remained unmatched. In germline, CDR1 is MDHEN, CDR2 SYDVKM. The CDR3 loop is CASSKIAGGSTDTQYF. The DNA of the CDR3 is TGTGCCAGCAGTAAAATAGCGGGGGGTAGCACAGATACGCAGTATTTT.

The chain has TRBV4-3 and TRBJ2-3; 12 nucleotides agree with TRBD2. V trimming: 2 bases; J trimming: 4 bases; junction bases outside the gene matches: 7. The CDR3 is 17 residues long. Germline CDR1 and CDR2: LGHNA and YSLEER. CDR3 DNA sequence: TGCGCCAGCAGCCAATTAACCCTAGCGGGAGGGCCAGATACGCAGTATTTT. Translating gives CASSQLTLAGGPDTQYF.

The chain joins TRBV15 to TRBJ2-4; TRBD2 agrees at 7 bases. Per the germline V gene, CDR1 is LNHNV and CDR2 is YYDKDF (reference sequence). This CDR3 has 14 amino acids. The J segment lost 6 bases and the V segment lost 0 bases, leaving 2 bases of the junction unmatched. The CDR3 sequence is CATSRDRGGNIQYF. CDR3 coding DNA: TGTGCCACCAGCAGAGACCGCGGGGGAAACATTCAGTACTTC.

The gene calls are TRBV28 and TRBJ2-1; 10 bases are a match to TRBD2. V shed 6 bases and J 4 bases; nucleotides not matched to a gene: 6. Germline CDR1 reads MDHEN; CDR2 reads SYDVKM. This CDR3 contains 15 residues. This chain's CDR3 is CASSLAGDIYNEQFF. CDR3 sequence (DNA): TGTGCCAGCAGCCTAGCGGGAGATATTTACAATGAGCAGTTCTTC.

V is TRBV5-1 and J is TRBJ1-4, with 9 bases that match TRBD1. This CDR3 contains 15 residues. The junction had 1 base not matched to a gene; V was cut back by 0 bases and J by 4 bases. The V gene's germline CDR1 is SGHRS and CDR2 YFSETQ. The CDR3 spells CASSLEGQGNEKLFF. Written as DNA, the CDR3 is TGCGCCAGCAGCTTGGAGGGACAGGGTAATGAAAAACTGTTTTTT. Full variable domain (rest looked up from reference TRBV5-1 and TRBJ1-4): KAGVTQTPRYLIKTRGQQVTLSCSPISGHRSVSWYQQTPGQGLQFLFEYFSETQRNKGNFPGRFSGRQFSNSRSEMNVSTLELGDSALYLCASSLEGQGNEKLFFGSGTQLSVL.

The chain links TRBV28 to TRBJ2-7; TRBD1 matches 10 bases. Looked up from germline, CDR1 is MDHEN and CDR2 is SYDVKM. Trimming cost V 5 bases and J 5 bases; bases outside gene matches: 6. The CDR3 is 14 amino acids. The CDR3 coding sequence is TGTGCCAGCAGTCCCTGGACAGGGGGAGACGAGCAGTACTTC. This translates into CASSPWTGGDEQYF. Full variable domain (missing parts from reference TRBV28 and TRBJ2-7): DVKVTQSSRYLVKRTGEKVFLECVQDMDHENMFWYRQDPGLGLRLIYFSYDVKMKEKGDIPEGYSVSREKKERFSLILESASTNQTSMYLCASSPWTGGDEQYFGPGTRLTVT.

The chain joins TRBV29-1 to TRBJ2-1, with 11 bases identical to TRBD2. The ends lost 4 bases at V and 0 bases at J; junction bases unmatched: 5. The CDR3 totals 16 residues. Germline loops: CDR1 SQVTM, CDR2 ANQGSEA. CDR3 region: CSVGLAGGSSYNEQFF. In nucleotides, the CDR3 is TGCAGCGTTGGGCTAGCGGGAGGTTCCTCCTACAATGAGCAGTTCTTC.

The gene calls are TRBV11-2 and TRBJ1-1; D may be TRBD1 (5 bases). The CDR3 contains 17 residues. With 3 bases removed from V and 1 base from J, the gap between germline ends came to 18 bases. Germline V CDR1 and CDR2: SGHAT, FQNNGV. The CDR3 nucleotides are TGTGCCAGCAGCTTTGGTCAGGGTAGCCCTGCGAACACTGAAGCTTTCTTT. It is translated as CASSFGQGSPANTEAFF.

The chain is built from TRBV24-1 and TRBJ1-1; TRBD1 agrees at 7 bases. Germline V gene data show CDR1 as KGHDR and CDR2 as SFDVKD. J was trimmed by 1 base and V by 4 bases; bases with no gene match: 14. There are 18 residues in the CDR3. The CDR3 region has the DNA TGTGCCACCAGTGAAACGCCGGTAATTAGACAGGGGAACACTGAAGCTTTCTTT. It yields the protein CATSETPVIRQGNTEAFF.

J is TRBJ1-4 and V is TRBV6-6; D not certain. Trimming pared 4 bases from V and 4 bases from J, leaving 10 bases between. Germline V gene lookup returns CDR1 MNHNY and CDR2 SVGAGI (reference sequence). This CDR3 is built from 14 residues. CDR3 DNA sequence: TGTGCCAGCAGTTCGGGAGATATTAATGAAAAACTGTTTTTT. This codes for CASSSGDINEKLFF.

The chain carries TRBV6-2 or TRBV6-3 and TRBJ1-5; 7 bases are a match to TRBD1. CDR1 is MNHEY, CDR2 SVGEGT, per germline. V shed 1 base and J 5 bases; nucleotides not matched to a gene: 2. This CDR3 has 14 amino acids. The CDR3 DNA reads TGTGCCAGCAGTTACTACAGGGGCCATCAGCCCCAGCATTTT. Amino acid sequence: CASSYYRGHQPQHF.

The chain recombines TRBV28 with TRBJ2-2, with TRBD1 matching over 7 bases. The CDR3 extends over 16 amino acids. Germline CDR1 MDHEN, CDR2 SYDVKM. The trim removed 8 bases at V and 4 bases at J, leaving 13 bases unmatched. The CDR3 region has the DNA TGTGCCAGCTCCGAAGACAGGGAACTAAGCACCGGGGAGCTGTTTTTT. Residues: CASSEDRELSTGELFF.

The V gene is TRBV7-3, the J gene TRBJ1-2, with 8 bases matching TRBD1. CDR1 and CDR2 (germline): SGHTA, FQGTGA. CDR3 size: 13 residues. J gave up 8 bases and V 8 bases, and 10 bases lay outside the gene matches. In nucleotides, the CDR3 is TGTGCCAGCGCCCAGGACAGGGTGGGGGGCTACACCTTC. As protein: CASAQDRVGGYTF.